This TCR beta chain appears in the sequencing data of a study of T cells of healthy individuals. This clonotype was seen at least ten times. One entry per CDR3 protein, called by TCRdb with MiXCR from the 5' RACE reads. Here the sample spans 65,000 to 95,000 distinct CDR3 sequences, about 5% being singletons. Germline CDR1 and CDR2: MDHEN and SYDVKM. There are 15 residues in the CDR3. The germline V and J ends were trimmed by 2 bases and 1 base, with 11 bases remaining between them. The rearrangement joins TRBV28 to TRBJ1-1, with D possibly matching TRBD1 (6 bases). This clonotype was obtained from a female donor in good health. The chain's CDR3 is CASSLPGAANTEAFF. For the CDR3, the DNA is TGTGCCAGCAGTTTACCGGGGGCGGCGAACACTGAAGCTTTCTTT.